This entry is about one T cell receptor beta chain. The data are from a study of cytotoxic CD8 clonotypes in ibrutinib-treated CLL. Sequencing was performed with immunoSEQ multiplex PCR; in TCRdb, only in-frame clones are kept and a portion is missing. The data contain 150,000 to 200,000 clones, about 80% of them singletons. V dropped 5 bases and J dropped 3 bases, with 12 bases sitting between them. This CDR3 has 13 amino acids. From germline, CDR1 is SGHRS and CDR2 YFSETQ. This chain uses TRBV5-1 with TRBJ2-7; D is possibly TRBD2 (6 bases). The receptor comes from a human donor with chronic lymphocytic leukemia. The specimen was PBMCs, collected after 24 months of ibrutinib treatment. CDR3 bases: TGCGCCAGCAGTATGGAGGGCCTCTACGAGCAGTACTTC. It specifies CASSMEGLYEQYF.